This TCR beta chain was retrieved from a study of patients and donors after allogeneic stem cell transplantation. The V gene lost 6 bases and the J gene lost 9 bases, with 12 bases spanning the gap. This CDR3 is 12 amino acids long. In germline, CDR1 is SGHVS, CDR2 FNYEAQ. This clonotype was detected many times. One entry per CDR3 protein, called by TCRdb with MiXCR from the RT-PCR reads. This sample has 15,000 to 25,000 distinct CDR3 sequences, with 4.5% to 6% found just once. The clonotype comes from a human donor who was either an allogeneic HSCT recipient or a stem cell or donor lymphocyte infusion donor (not recorded which). It is not recorded whose cells these are; they may come from a transplant donor. The specimen was blood, either unsorted or a sorted T cell fraction (not recorded which). V gene TRBV7-6 combines with J gene TRBJ2-1; no clear D gene. This CDR3 is CASSKGPGEQFF. Here the CDR3 DNA reads TGTGCCAGCAGTAAAGGGCCCGGTGAGCAGTTCTTC.